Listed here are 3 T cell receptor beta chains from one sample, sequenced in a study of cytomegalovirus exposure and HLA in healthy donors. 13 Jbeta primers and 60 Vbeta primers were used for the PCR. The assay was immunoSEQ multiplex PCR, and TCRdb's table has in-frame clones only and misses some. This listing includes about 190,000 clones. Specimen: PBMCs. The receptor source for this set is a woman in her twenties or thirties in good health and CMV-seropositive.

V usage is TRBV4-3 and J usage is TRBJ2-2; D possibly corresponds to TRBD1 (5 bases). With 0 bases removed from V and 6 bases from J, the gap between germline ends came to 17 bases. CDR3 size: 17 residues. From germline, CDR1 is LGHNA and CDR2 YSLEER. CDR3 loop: CASSQDGWAGIAGELFF. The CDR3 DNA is TGCGCCAGCAGCCAAGATGGATGGGCAGGGATAGCCGGGGAGCTGTTTTTT.

Here the CDR3 DNA reads TGTGCCAGCAGTTACTCCGAAGGACAGCCCTATGGCTACACCTTC. Translation: CASSYSEGQPYGYTF. The V gene is TRBV6-5, the J gene TRBJ1-2; a possible D gene is TRBD1 (6 bases). V gave up 0 bases and J gave up 4 bases, with 12 bases separating them. Germline V gene data show CDR1 as MNHEY and CDR2 as SVGAGI. This CDR3 is built from 15 residues.

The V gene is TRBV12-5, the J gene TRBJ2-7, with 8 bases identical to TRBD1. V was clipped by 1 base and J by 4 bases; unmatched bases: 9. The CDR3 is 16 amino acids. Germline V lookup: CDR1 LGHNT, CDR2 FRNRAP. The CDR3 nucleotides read TGTGCTAGTGGTTTGGGGGTCGGGACAGGAAAATACGAGCAGTACTTC. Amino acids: CASGLGVGTGKYEQYF. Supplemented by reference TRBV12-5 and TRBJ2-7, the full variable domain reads DARVTQTPRHKVTEMGQEVTMRCQPILGHNTVFWYRQTMMQGLELLAYFRNRAPLDDSGMPKDRFSAEMPDATLATLKIQPSEPRDSAVYFCASGLGVGTGKYEQYFGPGTRLTVT.